The 18 T cell receptor beta chains below all came from one sample that was sequenced in a study of regulatory T cells in long-lasting Graves disease. Time point reported: newly diagnosed GD, antithyroid drugs for less than 3 months. Extracted PBMC RNA gave rise to the TCR library. iRepertoire HTBI primers and Arm-PCR of CDR3 regions built TCR beta libraries. TCRdb re-derived calls from the multiplex PCR reads in MiXCR, one entry per CDR3 protein. The sample has fewer than 650,000 distinct CDR3 sequences; under 20% are singletons. These same data were also listed under a study on T cells in Graves' hyperthyroidism and ophthalmopathy.

This sample comprised peripheral blood mononuclear cells (PBMCs), obtained at new diagnosis, from a patient treated with antithyroid drugs. These receptors were obtained from a woman in her twenties or thirties with Graves disease.

This clonotype has only a few counts. This chain joins TRBV9 and TRBJ2-3; D not resolved. The CDR3 contains 15 residues. With 0 bases removed from V and 6 bases from J, the gap between germline ends came to 14 bases. CDR1 is SGDLS, CDR2 YYNGEE, per germline. CDR3 region: CASSVVSVSLDTQYF. In nucleotides, the CDR3 is TGTGCCAGCAGCGTAGTCAGCGTTTCTTTGGATACGCAGTATTTT.

As regards this clonotype: With a much larger clone just one base away, this may be a read error. The chain uses TRBV7-9 and TRBJ2-5; 9 bases are shared with TRBD1. This CDR3 contains 15 residues. The germline V gene has CDR1 SEHNR and CDR2 FQNEAQ (reference sequence). CDR3 sequence (DNA): TGTGCCAGCAGCTCGATCACGGACAGGGGAGAGGCCCAGTACTTC. This sequence encodes CASSSITDRGEAQYF.

This clonotype was observed a few times. This chain links TRBV6-1 with TRBJ1-6, with a weak D call TRBD1 (6 bases). In germline, CDR1 is MNHNS, CDR2 SASEGT. The CDR3 covers 18 residues. Trimming stripped 2 bases from V and 6 bases from J, with 20 bases between. CDR3: CASSEFFFGGSGNSPLHF. For the CDR3, the DNA is TGTGCCAGCAGTGAATTTTTTTTTGGGGGCTCGGGTAATTCACCCCTCCACTTT.

Notes on this clonotype: This sequence may be a read error, since a much larger clone differs from it by one base. This CDR3 fails to terminate in the conserved phenylalanine or tryptophan, so it likely reflects a read error. V is TRBV20-1 and J is TRBJ1-5; D ambiguous. Per germline, CDR1 DFQATT and CDR2 SNEGSKA (reference sequence). This CDR3 has 13 residues. V was clipped by 6 bases and J by 6 bases, with 15 bases between them. The CDR3 sequence: CSANRAFGQPQHL. In nucleotides, the CDR3 is TGCAGTGCAAACCGGGCCTTCGGTCAGCCCCAGCATCTT.

Details on this clonotype: A much larger clone lies one base from this, so it may be a read error. The chain has TRBV7-9 and TRBJ2-7, with 9 bases identical to TRBD1. This CDR3 has 14 residues. Germline lookup yields CDR1 SEHNR and CDR2 FQNEAQ (reference sequence). DNA of the CDR3: TGTGTCAGCAGCACCTGGACAGGGGTCTTCGAGCAGTACTTC. This codes for CVSSTWTGVFEQYF.

A word on this clonotype: Likely a read error: the CDR3 ends without its conserved phenylalanine or tryptophan. V is TRBV10-3 and J is TRBJ2-7, with D uncertain. The V gene's germline CDR1 is ENHRY and CDR2 SYGVKD. V was trimmed by 0 bases and J by 2 bases, leaving 8 bases between them. The CDR3 has 14 residues. CDR3 residues: CAISESIGTYEQYL. CDR3 nucleotides: TGTGCCATCAGTGAGTCAATTGGAACCTACGAGCAGTACCTC.

This clonotype was counted only a few times. This chain joins TRBV27 and TRBJ1-1; D might be TRBD1 (5 bases). Germline CDR1 and CDR2: MNHEY and SMNVEV (reference sequence). The CDR3 is 16 residues long. V dropped 5 bases and J dropped 1 base, with 17 bases sitting between them. The CDR3 region has the DNA TGTGCCAGCAGTGAGCAGGTTGGGGGGAAGAACACTGAAGCTTTCTTT. The encoded protein is CASSEQVGGKNTEAFF.

In this sample, this clonotype turned up many times. The chain uses TRBV6-1 and TRBJ2-1; 9 bases match TRBD1. This CDR3 comprises 17 residues. The V and J ends lost 0 bases and 3 bases, in that order; junction bases with no gene match: 6. The V gene's germline CDR1 is MNHNS and CDR2 SASEGT. CDR3 in amino acids: CASSEAPQGAGYNEQFF. The CDR3 DNA reads as TGTGCCAGCAGTGAAGCTCCACAGGGGGCGGGCTACAATGAGCAGTTCTTC.

The rearrangement joins TRBV20-1 to TRBJ1-6; D is perhaps TRBD1 (6 bases). The CDR3 length is 15 residues. V gave up 3 bases and J gave up 8 bases, with 17 bases separating them. Germline lookup yields CDR1 DFQATT and CDR2 SNEGSKA (reference sequence). In nucleotides, the CDR3 is TGCAGTGCTAGCCCGGGTGACAGGTTTTATTCACCCCTCCACTTT. Translation: CSASPGDRFYSPLHF.

This clonotype has a handful of counts. Sequence at one end of the junction differs from germline and may be a read error. The chain links TRBV11-3 to TRBJ2-2, with 10 bases fitting TRBD1. Germline CDR1 is SGHNT and CDR2 is YENEEA. This CDR3 is built from 17 residues. CDR3 sequence: CTSSFQTGGLGIGELFF. The CDR3 DNA follows: TGTACCAGCAGCTTCCAGACAGGGGGCTTAGGAATCGGGGAGCTGTTTTTT.

V is TRBV7-2 and J is TRBJ2-2; the D is unclear. Germline CDR1 reads SGHTA; CDR2 reads FQGNSA. This CDR3 spans 15 amino acids. V was clipped by 1 base and J by 0 bases, with 6 bases between them. The CDR3 sequence: CASSLVYTNTGELFF. CDR3 DNA: TGTGCCAGCAGCTTAGTCTACACGAACACCGGGGAGCTGTTTTTT.

This clonotype has a count of ten or more. The rearrangement joins TRBV27 to TRBJ2-1; TRBD2 matches 13 bases. V shed 5 bases, J shed 1 base, and the junction held 11 bases outside the gene matches. The length of the CDR3 is 19 residues. Germline lookup yields CDR1 MNHEY and CDR2 SMNVEV (reference sequence). In nucleotides, the CDR3 is TGTGCCAGCAGTCCCCCGGGACTAGCGGGAAGGCCGTCCTACAATGAGCAGTTCTTC. Its translation: CASSPPGLAGRPSYNEQFF.

The chain recombines TRBV7-2 with TRBJ2-7; TRBD2 aligns across 8 bases. The CDR3 is made up of 18 amino acids. With V trimmed by 2 bases and J by 6 bases, 18 bases remained unmatched. Germline lookup yields CDR1 SGHTA and CDR2 FQGNSA. CDR3 coding DNA: TGTGCCAGCAGCTTATCGGGCCCCGGTGCGGGAGGAAGGTCCGAGCAGTACTTC. It encodes CASSLSGPGAGGRSEQYF. Drawing the rest from reference TRBV7-2 and TRBJ2-7, the complete variable domain is GAGVSQSPSNKVTEKGKDVELRCDPISGHTALYWYRQSLGQGLEFLIYFQGNSAPDKSGLPSDRFSAERTGGSVSTLTIQRTQQEDSAVYLCASSLSGPGAGGRSEQYFGPGTRLTVT.

This clonotype was observed at least ten times. V is TRBV28 and J is TRBJ2-5; 13 nucleotides line up with TRBD2. The CDR3 is made up of 16 amino acids. Germline CDR1 MDHEN, CDR2 SYDVKM. V lost 5 bases and J lost 5; bases outside the gene matches: 8. CDR3: CASSPSLAGGPETQYF. The CDR3 DNA reads TGTGCCAGCAGTCCCTCACTAGCGGGAGGGCCCGAGACCCAGTACTTC. The complete variable domain, with remaining parts taken from reference TRBV28 and TRBJ2-5, reads DVKVTQSSRYLVKRTGEKVFLECVQDMDHENMFWYRQDPGLGLRLIYFSYDVKMKEKGDIPEGYSVSREKKERFSLILESASTNQTSMYLCASSPSLAGGPETQYFGPGTRLLVL.

This clonotype was picked up many times. The chain is built from TRBV5-1 and TRBJ2-7; 7 bases line up with TRBD1. The CDR3 sequence is 15 residues long. V lost 2 bases to trimming and J lost 9 bases; unmatched junction nucleotides: 14. CDR1 is SGHRS and CDR2 is YFSETQ in the germline V gene. CDR3 sequence reads: CASSFAEAGGRLQYF. CDR3 nucleotide sequence: TGCGCCAGCAGCTTCGCCGAGGCAGGGGGTCGTCTGCAGTACTTC.

This clonotype came up many times. The gene calls are TRBV5-1 and TRBJ1-4, with D possibly matching TRBD1 (6 bases). Germline CDR1 is SGHRS and CDR2 is YFSETQ. V lost 2 bases and J 6 bases, leaving 11 bases between the germline ends. The CDR3 length is 14 residues. CDR3 amino acids: CASSLGGKDEKLFF. CDR3 in DNA: TGCGCCAGCAGCTTAGGGGGAAAGGATGAAAAACTGTTTTTT.

A few counts support this clonotype. This chain's CDR3 is CASGPDRAVGELFF. The CDR3 DNA reads TGTGCCAGCGGCCCGGACAGGGCGGTCGGGGAGCTGTTTTTT. The rearrangement joins TRBV7-2 to TRBJ2-2; 8 bases fit TRBD1. The CDR3 length is 14 residues. Trimming took 8 bases from V and 7 from J; bases not matched to a gene: 9. Germline CDR1 reads SGHTA; CDR2 reads FQGNSA.

The CDR3 DNA reads TGCAGCGTTGAAGGGGGCTACACCTTC. Encoded protein: CSVEGGYTF. This chain joins TRBV29-1 and TRBJ1-2; D not resolved. Germline values: CDR1 SQVTM, CDR2 ANQGSEA. The V and J ends lost 1 base and 8 bases respectively, with 2 bases between them. The CDR3 is 9 residues long.